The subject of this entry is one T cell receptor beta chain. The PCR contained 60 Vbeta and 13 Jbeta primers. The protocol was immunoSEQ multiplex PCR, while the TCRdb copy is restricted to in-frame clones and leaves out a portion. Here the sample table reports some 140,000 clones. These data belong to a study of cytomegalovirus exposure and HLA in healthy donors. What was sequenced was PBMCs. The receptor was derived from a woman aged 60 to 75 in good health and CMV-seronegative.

The CDR3 bases are TGTGCCAGCAGCCAAGATAAAACCCTAGGACACTACTCCTACAATGAGCAGTTCTTC. Its protein is CASSQDKTLGHYSYNEQFF. The genes are TRBV4-2 and TRBJ2-1; D possibly corresponds to TRBD1 (5 bases). The CDR3 covers 19 residues. CDR1 LGHNA and CDR2 YNFKEQ come from the germline V gene. V was pared by 0 bases and J by 0 bases, with 18 bases between.